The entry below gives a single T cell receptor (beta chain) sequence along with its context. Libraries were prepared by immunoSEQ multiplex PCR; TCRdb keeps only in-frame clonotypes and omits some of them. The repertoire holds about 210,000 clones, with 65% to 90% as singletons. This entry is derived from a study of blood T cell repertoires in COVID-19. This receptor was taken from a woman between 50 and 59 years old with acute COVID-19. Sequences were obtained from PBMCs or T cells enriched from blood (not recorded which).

CDR3: CASRGTGAGQLFF. The CDR3 DNA reads TGTGCCAGCAGGGGGACAGGGGCCGGGCAACTGTTTTTT. The chain combines TRBV28 with TRBJ1-4; TRBD1 aligns across 10 bases. The CDR3 spans 13 residues. Trimming took 6 bases from V and 12 from J; bases not matched to a gene: 7. Germline V gene lookup returns CDR1 MDHEN and CDR2 SYDVKM. The whole variable domain, remainder taken from reference TRBV28 and TRBJ1-4, is DVKVTQSSRYLVKRTGEKVFLECVQDMDHENMFWYRQDPGLGLRLIYFSYDVKMKEKGDIPEGYSVSREKKERFSLILESASTNQTSMYLCASRGTGAGQLFFGSGTQLSVL.